These 8 T cell receptor beta chains came from one sample sequenced in a study of blood T cell repertoires in COVID-19. TCRdb's copy holds only in-frame clones and misses some; the assay was immunoSEQ multiplex PCR. The sample yields 260,000 or so clones, about 85% seen once. Sequenced material: PBMCs or T cells enriched from blood (not recorded which). The receptors here all came from a woman between 50 and 59 years old who had recovered from COVID-19.

The rearrangement uses TRBV7-2 and TRBJ1-3; D is possibly TRBD1 (6 bases). The germline gives CDR1 SGHTA, CDR2 FQGNSA. This CDR3 contains 17 residues. V lost 5 bases and J lost 6, with 23 bases in between. CDR3 residues: CASSQGQRLILKNTIYF. Written as DNA, the CDR3 is TGTGCCAGCAGCCAGGGACAAAGGCTCATCCTAAAAAACACCATATATTTT.

J is TRBJ2-5 and V is TRBV5-4; D not resolved. The V gene lost 0 bases and the J gene lost 6 bases, with 3 bases spanning the gap. The length of the CDR3 is 11 residues. Germline V gene data show CDR1 as SGHNT and CDR2 as YYREEE (reference sequence). DNA of the CDR3: TGTGCCAGCAGCTTGGAGCAGACCCAGTACTTC. This translates into CASSLEQTQYF.

V gene TRBV7-3 combines with J gene TRBJ2-1; 10 bases align to TRBD1. The CDR3 runs 16 residues. Per germline, CDR1 SGHTA and CDR2 FQGTGA. The V segment lost 0 bases and the J segment 6 bases; nucleotides outside the gene matches: 5. The CDR3 nucleotides read TGTGCCAGCAGCTTAACCCGTGGGACAGGGGTCAATGAGCAGTTCTTC. Encoded protein: CASSLTRGTGVNEQFF.

The V gene is TRBV7-8, the J gene TRBJ1-1; D unclear. The V end lost 1 base, the J end lost 0 bases, and 12 bases lay between the germline ends. This CDR3 is built from 16 residues. CDR1 SGHVS and CDR2 FQNEAQ come from the germline V gene. The CDR3 sequence is CASSLVQLGMNTEAFF. The CDR3 DNA is TGTGCCAGCAGCTTAGTACAATTGGGCATGAACACTGAAGCTTTCTTT.

V and J are TRBV2 and TRBJ1-1; 7 positions agree with TRBD1. Looked up from germline, CDR1 is SNHLY and CDR2 is FYNNEI. V dropped 6 bases and J dropped 3; count of bases not matched to a gene: 7. The CDR3 runs to 14 residues. The CDR3 protein is CASRRQGVDTEAFF. As DNA, the CDR3 is TGTGCCAGCAGGAGACAGGGTGTGGACACTGAAGCTTTCTTT. The full variable domain, with the rest looked up from reference TRBV2 and TRBJ1-1, is EPEVTQTPSHQVTQMGQEVILRCVPISNHLYFYWYRQILGQKVEFLVSFYNNEISEKSEIFDDQFSVERPDGSNFTLKIRSTKLEDSAMYFCASRRQGVDTEAFFGQGTRLTVV.

This rearrangement joins TRBV19 to TRBJ1-1; D is possibly TRBD1 (6 bases). In germline, CDR1 is LNHDA, CDR2 SQIVND (reference sequence). The CDR3 consists of 16 residues. Trimming took off 3 bases at V and 5 bases at J, with 19 bases between the two ends. CDR3 nucleotide sequence: TGTGCCAGTAGTATCCGGGACACCCACGTCGGGACTGAAGCTTTCTTT. Encoded protein: CASSIRDTHVGTEAFF.

The chain joins TRBV19 to TRBJ2-2, with no clear D. Germline CDR1 and CDR2: LNHDA and SQIVND (reference sequence). This CDR3 is 13 amino acids long. V was pared by 4 bases and J by 6 bases, with 9 bases between. CDR3 amino acids: CASSNVLPGELFF. Written as DNA, the CDR3 is TGTGCCAGTAGTAATGTTCTTCCCGGGGAGCTGTTTTTT.

The chain links TRBV7-8 to TRBJ1-5; D is unclear. V gave up 1 base and J gave up 1 base, with 8 bases separating them. Germline CDR1 is SGHVS and CDR2 is FQNEAQ. The CDR3 loop spans 15 amino acids. The CDR3 DNA reads TGTGCCAGCAGCTTAGGCGAGAGGAGCAATCAGCCCCAGCATTTT. Its protein product is CASSLGERSNQPQHF.